The T cell receptor (beta chain) described here comes from a study of blood T cell repertoires in COVID-19. Study in general: The origin of the acute and convalescent COVID-19 samples was the United States, Italy and Spain. From T cells, B-cell-depleted T cells, or PBMCs came the material, which was cDNA or gDNA.

Sequencing used immunoSEQ multiplex PCR; TCRdb keeps in-frame clones, though not all of them. Here the sample spans some 240,000 clones, more than 75% being singletons. This clone is a singleton in its sample. Individuals aged about 18 to 95 years were recruited from around 22 US areas. CDR1 and CDR2 from the germline V gene are SGHKS and YYEKEE (reference sequence). Trimming cost V 4 bases and J 3 bases; bases outside gene matches: 8. The CDR3 extends over 17 amino acids. This chain connects TRBV5-5 to TRBJ2-2; 11 bases are shared with TRBD2. This clonotype originated in a woman in her 40s with acute COVID-19. Sequenced material: PBMCs or T cells enriched from blood (not recorded which). CDR3 in amino acids: CASSRDSGRVDTGELFF. CDR3 bases: TGTGCCAGCAGCAGAGATAGCGGGAGGGTCGACACCGGGGAGCTGTTTTTT.